These 10 T cell receptor beta chains share one sample of origin, sequenced in a study of cytomegalovirus exposure and HLA in healthy donors. 60 Vbeta and 13 Jbeta primers were used in PCR. Only in-frame clones appear in the TCRdb table, and some are missing; sequencing was by immunoSEQ multiplex PCR. This table has about 100,000 clones, roughly 78% appearing once. Sequenced input: PBMCs. The receptors were gathered from an older woman in good health and CMV-seronegative.

The V and J genes are TRBV6-5 and TRBJ2-7, with D tentatively TRBD1 (6 bases). CDR3 size: 13 residues. Looked up from germline, CDR1 is MNHEY and CDR2 is SVGAGI. V was clipped by 2 bases and J by 1 base, with 6 bases between them. CDR3 nucleotide sequence: TGTGCCAGCAGTTACGACAGGTCCTACGAGCAGTACTTC. Its protein is CASSYDRSYEQYF.

This chain uses TRBV28 with TRBJ2-5; D is possibly TRBD2 (6 bases). Judging by the DNA end, TRBJ2-7 fits better; the J call may be wrong. The CDR3 sequence is 15 residues long. Looked up from germline, CDR1 is MDHEN and CDR2 is SYDVKM. The CDR3 coding sequence is TGTGCCAGCAGTTTCCCCGGCGGGGTGGACTACGAGCAGTACTTC. This gives the protein CASSFPGGVDYEQYF.

This clone was detected a few times. The CDR3 loop is CASSPTSSTDTQYF. The CDR3 DNA sequence: TGTGCCAGCAGCCCTACTAGCAGCACAGATACGCAGTATTTT. The chain has TRBV11-2 and TRBJ2-3; a weak D match, TRBD2 (6 bases). The CDR3 is made up of 14 amino acids. In germline, CDR1 is SGHAT, CDR2 FQNNGV. Between the trimmed V and J ends, which lost 5 bases and 0 bases, there was a span of 9 bases.

The chain combines TRBV2 with TRBJ1-2, with a weak D call TRBD1 (6 bases). The CDR3 extends over 14 amino acids. Trimming stripped 6 bases from V and 0 bases from J, with 11 bases between. The germline gives CDR1 SNHLY, CDR2 FYNNEI. The CDR3 region has the DNA TGTGCCAGCAGCACACAGGGAGCTAACTATGGCTACACCTTC. Its protein is CASSTQGANYGYTF.

This clone was counted a few times. This chain links TRBV6-5 with TRBJ1-2; TRBD1 is a possible D gene (5 bases). V was clipped by 6 bases and J by 4 bases, with 15 bases between them. The V gene's germline CDR1 is MNHEY and CDR2 SVGAGI. This CDR3 spans 14 amino acids. This CDR3 is CASRQTGTGYGYTF. The CDR3 DNA reads as TGTGCCAGCAGGCAGACCGGGACTGGCTATGGCTACACCTTC.

This clone was observed a few times. The chain uses TRBV9 and TRBJ2-2, with 11 nucleotides matching TRBD1. CDR3 length equals 15 residues. The V and J ends lost 3 bases and 6 bases, in that order; junction bases with no gene match: 4. CDR1 and CDR2 (germline): SGDLS, YYNGEE. The CDR3 region has the DNA TGTGCCAGCAGCGCCAAGGGACAGGGGGCCGGGGAGCTGTTTTTT. Translating it yields CASSAKGQGAGELFF.

The chain recombines TRBV7-9 with TRBJ1-2, with D tentatively TRBD1 (5 bases). V lost 5 bases and J lost 6, with 13 bases in between. CDR1 and CDR2 (germline): SEHNR, FQNEAQ (reference sequence). The CDR3 is 13 residues long. Written as DNA, the CDR3 is TGTGCCAGCAGCGTAGGGACGGGGGATGGCTACACCTTC. It is translated as CASSVGTGDGYTF.

This chain links TRBV11-2 with TRBJ2-7; D gene ambiguous. The V end was cut by 0 bases, the J end by 1 base, with 4 bases between. Per the germline V gene, CDR1 is SGHAT and CDR2 is FQNNGV. The CDR3 covers 13 residues. In DNA, the CDR3 is TGTGCCAGCAGCTTAGACAGGTCCTACGAGCAGTACTTC. This codes for CASSLDRSYEQYF.

The chain uses TRBV5-1 and TRBJ2-5; 10 positions agree with TRBD1. Germline CDR1 is SGHRS and CDR2 is YFSETQ. This CDR3 has 15 amino acids. Unmatched junction bases numbered 6, after V lost 4 bases and J lost 3 bases. The CDR3 sequence is CASSHSGTGEETQYF. The CDR3 DNA reads TGCGCCAGCAGCCATTCCGGGACAGGGGAAGAGACCCAGTACTTC. The variable domain in full, with the rest retrieved from reference TRBV5-1 and TRBJ2-5, is KAGVTQTPRYLIKTRGQQVTLSCSPISGHRSVSWYQQTPGQGLQFLFEYFSETQRNKGNFPGRFSGRQFSNSRSEMNVSTLELGDSALYLCASSHSGTGEETQYFGPGTRLLVL.

V and J are TRBV19 and TRBJ1-5; 8 positions agree with TRBD1. V trimming: 5 bases; J trimming: 7 bases; junction bases outside the gene matches: 7. This CDR3 has 14 residues. The germline V gene has CDR1 LNHDA and CDR2 SQIVND (reference sequence). This CDR3 reads CASSLDRAGQPQHF. For the CDR3, the DNA is TGTGCCAGTAGTTTGGACAGGGCTGGCCAGCCCCAGCATTTT. Based on the CDR3 plus reference TRBV19 and TRBJ1-5, the full variable domain is DGGITQSPKYLFRKEGQNVTLSCEQNLNHDAMYWYRQDPGQGLRLIYYSQIVNDFQKGDIAEGYSVSREKKESFPLTVTSAQKNPTAFYLCASSLDRAGQPQHFGDGTRLSIL.